This entry is about one T cell receptor beta chain. Its antigen is still unknown. The sample originates from a study of post-analysis software for immune sequencing data. Across the study: Disease courses included relapsing-remitting, secondary progressive and progressive-relapsing multiple sclerosis.

Study conclusions and caveats: The five TRBV segments detected at higher frequency in patients than in controls included TRBV5-6, TRBV5-1 and TRBV20-1. Among multiple sclerosis patients, normalized Chao1 diversity was significantly below that of controls. Batch-mates among the samples co-clustered strongly by F measure.

Unique molecular identifiers tagged the TCR beta cDNA libraries. From around 0.96 to 9.9 million T cells, 400,000 to 600,000 cDNA molecules were obtained. TCRdb fed the PCR reads into MiXCR, producing one record per CDR3 protein. The table shows more than 500,000 distinct CDR3 sequences, with less than 40% occurring only once. The V and J ends lost 0 bases and 4 bases respectively, with 12 bases between them. Germline V gene sequence: CDR1 MGHRA, CDR2 YSYEKL. The CDR3 spans 15 residues. The rearrangement links TRBV4-1 to TRBJ1-1; tentatively, D is TRBD1 (5 bases). Material for sequencing was blood. The TCR comes from a girl aged 2-17 years with multiple sclerosis. CDR3 residues: CASSQEGEGLTEAFF. CDR3 coding DNA: TGCGCCAGCAGCCAAGAAGGCGAGGGGCTCACTGAAGCTTTCTTT.